This TCR beta chain is drawn from a study of T cell responses to AZD1222 COVID-19 vaccine. Only in-frame clones appear in the TCRdb table, and some are missing; sequencing was by immunoSEQ multiplex PCR. The data show tens of thousands of clones, with 86% seen just once and 8.7% held by the top ten. The germline V gene encodes CDR1 SGHRS and CDR2 YFSETQ. V lost 4 bases and J 4 bases, leaving 14 bases between the germline ends. The length of the CDR3 is 14 residues. Sample: peripheral blood, taken on day 0 of AZD1222 vaccination. This receptor was obtained from an adult in good health. This chain joins TRBV5-1 and TRBJ1-2; D is unclear. The CDR3 sequence: CASSLTPGTYGYTF. In DNA form, the CDR3 reads TGCGCCAGCAGCCTGACACCGGGAACCTATGGCTACACCTTC.